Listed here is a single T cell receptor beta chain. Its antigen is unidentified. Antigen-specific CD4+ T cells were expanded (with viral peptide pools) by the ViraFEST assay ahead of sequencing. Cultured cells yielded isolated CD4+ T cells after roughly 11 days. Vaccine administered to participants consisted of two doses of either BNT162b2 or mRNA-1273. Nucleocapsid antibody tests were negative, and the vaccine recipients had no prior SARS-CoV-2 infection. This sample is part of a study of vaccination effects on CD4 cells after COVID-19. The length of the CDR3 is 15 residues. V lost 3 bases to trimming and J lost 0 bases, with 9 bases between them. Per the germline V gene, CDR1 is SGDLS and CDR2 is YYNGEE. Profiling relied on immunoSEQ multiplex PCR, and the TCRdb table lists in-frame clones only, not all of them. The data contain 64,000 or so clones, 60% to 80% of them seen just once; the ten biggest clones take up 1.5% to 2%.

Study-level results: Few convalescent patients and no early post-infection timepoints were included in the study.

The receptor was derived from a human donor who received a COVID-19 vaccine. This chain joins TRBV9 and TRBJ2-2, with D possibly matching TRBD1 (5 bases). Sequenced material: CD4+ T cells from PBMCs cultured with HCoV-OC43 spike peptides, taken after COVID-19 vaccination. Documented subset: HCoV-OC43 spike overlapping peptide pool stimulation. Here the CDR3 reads CASSAGSSNTGELFF. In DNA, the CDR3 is TGTGCCAGCAGCGCAGGGTCGTCGAACACCGGGGAGCTGTTTTTT.